The clone carrying this T cell receptor (beta chain) turned up a few times. The CDR3 contains 16 residues. V dropped 6 bases and J dropped 3; count of bases not matched to a gene: 11. Germline values: CDR1 SQVTM, CDR2 ANQGSEA. This specimen belongs to a study of cytomegalovirus exposure and HLA in healthy donors. Researchers ran the PCR with 60 Vbeta and 13 Jbeta primers. Here immunoSEQ multiplex PCR was the method, and the copy in TCRdb shows in-frame clones only, minus some. The sample contains approximately 75,000 clones, 66% of which appear only once. The receptor was derived from a middle-aged man in good health and CMV-seropositive. The sequencing sample was made of PBMCs. The chain recombines TRBV29-1 with TRBJ1-2; 12 bases match TRBD1. In DNA form, the CDR3 reads TGCAGCGTAACACTCACCGGGACAGGGGGCGACTATGGCTACACCTTC. It is translated as CSVTLTGTGGDYGYTF. The whole variable domain, remainder taken from reference TRBV29-1 and TRBJ1-2, is SAVISQKPSRDICQRGTSLTIQCQVDSQVTMMFWYRQQPGQSLTLIATANQGSEATYESGFVIDKFPISRPNLTFSTLTVSNMSPEDSSIYLCSVTLTGTGGDYGYTFGSGTRLTVV.